This T cell receptor beta chain was obtained from a study of cytomegalovirus exposure and HLA in healthy donors. This clone was observed a handful of times. Use of 60 Vbeta and 13 Jbeta primers characterized the PCR. Clones were sequenced by immunoSEQ multiplex PCR, and TCRdb holds only the in-frame ones, with some missing. The table shows 75,000 to 90,000 clones, with 70% to 80% occurring only once. This CDR3 contains 15 residues. Trimming removed 2 bases from V and 0 bases from J; junction bases left unmatched: 2. Germline lookup yields CDR1 MNHNS and CDR2 SASEGT. The clonotype was recovered from a human donor in good health. The chain links TRBV6-1 to TRBJ1-2; TRBD1 matches at 8 bases. Specimen: PBMCs. The CDR3 is CASSEWTGPNYGYTF. CDR3 sequence (DNA): TGTGCCAGCAGTGAATGGACAGGGCCTAACTATGGCTACACCTTC.